A single sample is the source of the 21 T cell receptor beta chains below, sequenced in a study of T-cell memory formation after mild COVID-19. TCRdb itself ran the 5' RACE reads through MiXCR, one entry per CDR3 protein. In the table there are about 270,000 distinct CDR3 sequences, approximately 15% of which are singletons. The specimen was PBMCs or a T cell subset sorted from them (not recorded which). These receptors came from a man aged 18 to 35 who had mild COVID-19 (a few samples of this study predate the infection). Cell type and time point are not known.

The rearrangement uses TRBV4-1 and TRBJ2-3; TRBD2 matches at 11 bases. Germline CDR1 is MGHRA and CDR2 is YSYEKL. CDR3 length: 16 amino acids. Trimming removed 1 base from V and 4 bases from J; junction bases left unmatched: 4. This chain's CDR3 is CASSQVIAGGADTQYF. The CDR3 region has the DNA TGCGCCAGCAGCCAAGTCATAGCGGGGGGGGCAGATACGCAGTATTTT.

The rearrangement joins TRBV11-2 to TRBJ1-4; 7 positions agree with TRBD1. The germline V gene has CDR1 SGHAT and CDR2 FQNNGV. Trimming at V came to 1 base and at J to 8 bases, leaving 4 bases not matched to a gene. The CDR3 totals 14 residues. CDR3: CASSLGQGGEKLFF. In nucleotides, the CDR3 is TGTGCCAGCAGCTTAGGGCAGGGGGGCGAAAAACTGTTTTTT.

Only a few counts were recorded for this clonotype. V gene TRBV6-4 combines with J gene TRBJ1-2; tentatively, D is TRBD1 (5 bases). CDR1 is MRHNA and CDR2 is SNTAGT in the germline V gene. The CDR3 consists of 14 residues. Trimming stripped 0 bases from V and 11 bases from J, with 16 bases between. The CDR3 DNA reads TGTGCCAGCAGTGACTCTATACGGGGCAGGGAGTACACCTTC. This translates into CASSDSIRGREYTF.

The genes are TRBV12-3 or TRBV12-4 and TRBJ1-1; no definite D call. The V and J ends lost 6 bases and 1 base respectively, with 15 bases between them. The CDR3 loop spans 15 amino acids. The CDR3, as DNA: TGTGCCAGCAGCCCAACCCCGGCGAGGAACACTGAAGCTTTCTTT. Its translation is CASSPTPARNTEAFF.

This chain uses TRBV6-5 with TRBJ2-2; 7 bases align to TRBD1. This CDR3 has 17 amino acids. J gave up 0 bases and V 1 base, and 5 bases lay outside the gene matches. CDR1 and CDR2 from the germline V gene are MNHEY and SVGAGI. Written as DNA, the CDR3 is TGTGCCAGCAGTTACTATTCCGGGACAGCGAACACCGGGGAGCTGTTTTTT. This encodes CASSYYSGTANTGELFF.

This clonotype was found a few times. The chain is built from TRBV12-3 or TRBV12-4 and TRBJ1-2; D unresolved. The V end lost 3 bases, the J end lost 2 bases, and 10 bases lay between the germline ends. The length of the CDR3 is 14 residues. The CDR3 here is CASSFLGSNYGYTF. CDR3 bases: TGTGCCAGCAGTTTTTTGGGATCCAACTATGGCTACACCTTC.

The chain links TRBV29-1 to TRBJ1-1; a possible D gene is TRBD1 (6 bases). The V end was cut by 1 base, the J end by 4 bases, with 7 bases between. The CDR3 is made up of 12 amino acids. Germline CDR1 reads SQVTM; CDR2 reads ANQGSEA. The CDR3 reads CSVEVGATEAFF. The CDR3 DNA reads TGCAGCGTTGAAGTGGGGGCCACTGAAGCTTTCTTT.

The J gene is TRBJ1-1, the V gene TRBV5-1; D is uncertain. Germline V gives CDR1 SGHRS, CDR2 YFSETQ. The CDR3 contains 15 residues. V was cut by 0 bases and J by 1 base, with 10 bases left in between. This CDR3 is CASSLATKPNTEAFF. The CDR3 region has the DNA TGCGCCAGCAGCTTGGCCACAAAACCGAACACTGAAGCTTTCTTT.

The sample holds a few counts of this clonotype. The CDR3 nucleotides are TGCGCCAGCAGCCTACACCCATCAGGGGGTCGTAATAATGAAAAACTGTTTTTT. Translating it yields CASSLHPSGGRNNEKLFF. The V call is TRBV5-1, the J call TRBJ1-4; TRBD1 matches at 7 bases. V lost 4 bases and J lost 4; bases outside the gene matches: 16. This CDR3 spans 18 amino acids. Germline-derived CDR1 and CDR2 are SGHRS and YFSETQ.

This clonotype occurred a few times. The rearrangement joins TRBV18 to TRBJ1-6; TRBD1 aligns across 9 bases. J was trimmed by 7 bases and V by 3 bases; bases with no gene match: 1. This CDR3 is 14 amino acids long. Germline-derived CDR1 and CDR2 are KGHSH and LQKENI. The chain's CDR3 is CASSPTGGNSPLHF. In nucleotides, the CDR3 is TGTGCCAGCTCACCGACAGGGGGGAATTCACCCCTCCACTTT.

The chain combines TRBV6-5 with TRBJ2-3; tentatively, D is TRBD1 (6 bases). The V and J ends lost 5 bases and 8 bases respectively, with 11 bases between them. This CDR3 has 12 amino acids. In germline, CDR1 is MNHEY, CDR2 SVGAGI. CDR3: CASSEGHRTQYF. CDR3 sequence (DNA): TGTGCCAGCAGTGAGGGACACCGTACGCAGTATTTT.

This chain uses TRBV7-9 with TRBJ2-1; D ambiguous. The CDR3 has 13 residues. Trimming shortened V by 5 bases and J by 4 bases, and 9 bases separated the two germline ends. Germline V gene lookup returns CDR1 SEHNR and CDR2 FQNEAQ (reference sequence). CDR3 DNA: TGTGCCAGCAGCCCGTTGAATTACAATGAGCAGTTCTTC. This codes for CASSPLNYNEQFF.

This clonotype was found once. The J gene is TRBJ2-1, the V gene TRBV5-1; 9 positions agree with TRBD2. CDR1 is SGHRS and CDR2 is YFSETQ in the germline V gene. The CDR3 loop spans 17 amino acids. V dropped 3 bases and J dropped 5; count of bases not matched to a gene: 12. The CDR3 sequence: CASSSLIPAGGNNEQFF. The CDR3 nucleotides read TGCGCCAGCAGCTCCCTAATCCCAGCGGGGGGCAACAATGAGCAGTTCTTC.

The rearrangement joins TRBV7-2 to TRBJ2-1, with 10 bases identical to TRBD1. The CDR3 has 15 residues. V trimming: 2 bases; J trimming: 8 bases; junction bases outside the gene matches: 6. Germline V gene sequence: CDR1 SGHTA, CDR2 FQGNSA. CDR3 residues: CASSLRQGAAYEQFF. The CDR3 DNA reads as TGTGCCAGCAGCTTACGACAGGGGGCGGCTTATGAGCAGTTCTTC.

Only a few counts were recorded for this clonotype. The rearrangement joins TRBV20-1 to TRBJ1-5; the D gene is possibly TRBD1 (5 bases). The V gene lost 0 bases and the J gene lost 0 bases, with 12 bases spanning the gap. This CDR3 has 16 amino acids. CDR1 is DFQATT and CDR2 is SNEGSKA in the germline V gene (reference sequence). In nucleotides, the CDR3 is TGCAGTGCTAGAGATGAGGGGCGTTATAGCAATCAGCCCCAGCATTTT. Protein: CSARDEGRYSNQPQHF.

This clonotype occurred a few times. CDR3 sequence reads: CASRASDDTDTQYF. For the CDR3, the DNA is TGTGCCAGCAGGGCTAGCGACGACACAGATACGCAGTATTTT. The chain uses TRBV6-5 and TRBJ2-3; D might be TRBD2 (6 bases). The CDR3 extends over 14 amino acids. Trimming stripped 6 bases from V and 2 bases from J, with 12 bases between. Germline loops: CDR1 MNHEY, CDR2 SVGAGI.

This clonotype was seen only a few times. The chain joins TRBV5-1 to TRBJ1-2, with 11 bases matching TRBD1. The V gene end was trimmed by 3 bases and the J gene end by 7 bases; junction bases not matched to a gene: 5. The CDR3 runs 14 residues. Germline CDR1 is SGHRS and CDR2 is YFSETQ. For the CDR3, the DNA is TGCGCCAGCAGCTCCGGACAGGGGGCGGGTGGCTACACCTTC. Its protein product is CASSSGQGAGGYTF. Combining the CDR3 with reference TRBV5-1 and TRBJ1-2 gives the whole variable domain KAGVTQTPRYLIKTRGQQVTLSCSPISGHRSVSWYQQTPGQGLQFLFEYFSETQRNKGNFPGRFSGRQFSNSRSEMNVSTLELGDSALYLCASSSGQGAGGYTFGSGTRLTVV.

This clonotype showed up just a few times. The chain uses TRBV5-8 and TRBJ1-6, with no clear D. The germline V gene has CDR1 SGHTS and CDR2 YDEGEE. V was trimmed by 1 base and J by 11 bases, leaving 10 bases between them. This CDR3 is 13 amino acids long. The CDR3 DNA reads as TGTGCCAGCAGCTTGCTGGAGGGTACACCCCTCCACTTT. Protein product: CASSLLEGTPLHF.

This chain links TRBV9 with TRBJ2-5; D ambiguous. This CDR3 contains 12 residues. V lost 0 bases and J lost 3, with 3 bases in between. The germline V gene encodes CDR1 SGDLS and CDR2 YYNGEE. Here the CDR3 reads CASSVAEETQYF. CDR3 in DNA: TGTGCCAGCAGCGTAGCGGAAGAGACCCAGTACTTC.

The chain is built from TRBV7-2 and TRBJ2-1; 7 positions match TRBD1. Trimming removed 5 bases from V and 8 bases from J; junction bases left unmatched: 12. The germline V gene has CDR1 SGHTA and CDR2 FQGNSA. The CDR3 covers 15 residues. CDR3 DNA: TGTGCCAGCAGCCTGATGGACAGGCCTTGGGATGAGCAGTTCTTC. Amino acid sequence: CASSLMDRPWDEQFF.

This chain uses TRBV7-9 with TRBJ2-3; the match to TRBD2 covers 7 bases. The germline V gene has CDR1 SEHNR and CDR2 FQNEAQ (reference sequence). The V and J ends lost 5 bases and 2 bases, in that order; junction bases with no gene match: 28. There are 22 residues in the CDR3. CDR3 DNA: TGTGCCAGCAGCGACCCCGGCCGATTCTCGTCTAGCGGACCCCTTGCCACAGATACGCAGTATTTT. It yields the protein CASSDPGRFSSSGPLATDTQYF.